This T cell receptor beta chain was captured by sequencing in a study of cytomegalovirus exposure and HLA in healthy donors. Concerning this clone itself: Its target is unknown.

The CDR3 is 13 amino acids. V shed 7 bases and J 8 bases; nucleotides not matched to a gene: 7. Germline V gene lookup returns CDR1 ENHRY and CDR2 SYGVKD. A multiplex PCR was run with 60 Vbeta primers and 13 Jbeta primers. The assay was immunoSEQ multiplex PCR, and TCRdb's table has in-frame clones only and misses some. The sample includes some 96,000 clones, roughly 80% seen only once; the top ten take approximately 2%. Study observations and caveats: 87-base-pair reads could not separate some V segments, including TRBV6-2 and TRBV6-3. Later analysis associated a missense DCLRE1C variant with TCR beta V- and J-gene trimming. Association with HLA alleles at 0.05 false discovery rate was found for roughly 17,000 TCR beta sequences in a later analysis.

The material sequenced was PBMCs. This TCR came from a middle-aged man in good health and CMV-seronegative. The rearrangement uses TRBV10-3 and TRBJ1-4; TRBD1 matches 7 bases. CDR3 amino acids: CAITTTGVEKLFF. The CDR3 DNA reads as TGTGCCATCACTACCACAGGGGTAGAAAAACTGTTTTTT.